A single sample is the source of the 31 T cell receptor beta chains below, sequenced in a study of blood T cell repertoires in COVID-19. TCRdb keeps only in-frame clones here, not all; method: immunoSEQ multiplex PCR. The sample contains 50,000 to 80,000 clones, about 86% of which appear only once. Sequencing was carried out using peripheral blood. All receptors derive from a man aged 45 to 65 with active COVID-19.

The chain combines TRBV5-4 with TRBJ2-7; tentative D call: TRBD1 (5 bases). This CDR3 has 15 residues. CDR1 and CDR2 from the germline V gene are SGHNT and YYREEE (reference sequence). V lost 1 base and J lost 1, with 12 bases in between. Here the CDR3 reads CASSLQRGSSYEQYF. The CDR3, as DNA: TGTGCCAGCAGCTTGCAAAGGGGCAGTTCCTACGAGCAGTACTTC.

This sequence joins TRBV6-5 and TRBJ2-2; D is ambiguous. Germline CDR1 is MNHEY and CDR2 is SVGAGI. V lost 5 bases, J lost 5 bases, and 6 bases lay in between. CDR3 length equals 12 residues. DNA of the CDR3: TGTGCCAGCAGTACACGTACCGGGGAGCTGTTTTTT. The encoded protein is CASSTRTGELFF.

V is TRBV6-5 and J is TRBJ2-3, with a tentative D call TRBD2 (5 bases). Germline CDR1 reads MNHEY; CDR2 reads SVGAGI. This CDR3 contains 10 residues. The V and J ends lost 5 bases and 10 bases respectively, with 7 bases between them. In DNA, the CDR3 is TGTGCCAGCAGTCGGGGAGCGCAGTATTTT. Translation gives CASSRGAQYF.

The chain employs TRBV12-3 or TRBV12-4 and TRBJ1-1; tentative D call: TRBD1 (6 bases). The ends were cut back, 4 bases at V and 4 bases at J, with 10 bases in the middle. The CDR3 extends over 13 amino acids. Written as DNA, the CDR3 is TGTGCCAGCAGTTGGGACAAGGGCACTGAAGCTTTCTTT. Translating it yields CASSWDKGTEAFF.

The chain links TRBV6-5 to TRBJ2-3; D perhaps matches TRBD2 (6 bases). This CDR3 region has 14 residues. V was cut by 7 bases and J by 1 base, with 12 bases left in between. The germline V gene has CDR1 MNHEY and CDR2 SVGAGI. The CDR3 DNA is TGTGCCAGCACTCGACTAGAGGGCACAGATACGCAGTATTTT. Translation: CASTRLEGTDTQYF.

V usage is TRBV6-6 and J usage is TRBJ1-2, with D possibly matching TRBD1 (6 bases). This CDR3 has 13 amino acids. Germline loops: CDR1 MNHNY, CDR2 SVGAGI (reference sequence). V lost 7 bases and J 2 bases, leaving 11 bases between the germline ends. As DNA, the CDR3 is TGTGCCAGCACCCCAACAGGGAACTATGGCTACACCTTC. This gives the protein CASTPTGNYGYTF.

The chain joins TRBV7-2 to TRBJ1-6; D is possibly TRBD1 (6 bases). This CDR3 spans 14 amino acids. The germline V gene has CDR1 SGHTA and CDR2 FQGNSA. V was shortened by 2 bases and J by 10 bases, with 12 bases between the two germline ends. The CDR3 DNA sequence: TGTGCCAGCAGCTTATGGGGGCTCCGGTCACCCCTCCACTTT. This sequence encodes CASSLWGLRSPLHF.

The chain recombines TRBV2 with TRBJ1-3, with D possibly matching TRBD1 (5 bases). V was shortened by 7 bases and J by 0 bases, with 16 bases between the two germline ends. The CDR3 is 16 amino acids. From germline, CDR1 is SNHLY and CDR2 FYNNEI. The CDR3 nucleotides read TGTGCCAGCATCCAGGGTGACAGCCTCTCTGGAAACACCATATATTTT. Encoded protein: CASIQGDSLSGNTIYF.

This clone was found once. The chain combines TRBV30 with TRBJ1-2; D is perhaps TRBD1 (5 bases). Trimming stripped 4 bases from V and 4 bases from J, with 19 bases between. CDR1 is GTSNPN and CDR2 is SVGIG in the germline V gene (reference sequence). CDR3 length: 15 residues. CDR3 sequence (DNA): TGTGCCTGGACCTCTAGGGGATTTAACGGCTATGGCTACACCTTC. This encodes CAWTSRGFNGYGYTF.

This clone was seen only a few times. The CDR3 sequence: CASSLRERESSYNEQFF. CDR3 sequence (DNA): TGTGCCAGCAGTTTGAGGGAGCGGGAGAGCTCCTACAATGAGCAGTTCTTC. The V call is TRBV27, the J call TRBJ2-1; TRBD2 matches 8 bases. After removal of 3 bases from V and 0 bases from J, the junction contained 7 bases not matched to a gene. The CDR3 runs 17 residues. Germline-derived CDR1 and CDR2 are MNHEY and SMNVEV (reference sequence).

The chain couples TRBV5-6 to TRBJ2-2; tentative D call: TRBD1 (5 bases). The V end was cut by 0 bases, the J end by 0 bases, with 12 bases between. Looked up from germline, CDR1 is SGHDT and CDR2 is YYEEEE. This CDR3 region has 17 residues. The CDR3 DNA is TGTGCCAGCAGCTTGGTGTCAGGGATCGCGAACACCGGGGAGCTGTTTTTT. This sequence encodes CASSLVSGIANTGELFF.

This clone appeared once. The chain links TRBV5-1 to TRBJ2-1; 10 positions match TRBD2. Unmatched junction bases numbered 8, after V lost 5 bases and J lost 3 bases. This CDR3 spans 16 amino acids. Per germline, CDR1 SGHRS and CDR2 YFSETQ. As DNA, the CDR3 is TGCGCCAGCAGACCTGAACAGCGGGAGGGCTACAATGAGCAGTTCTTC. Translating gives CASRPEQREGYNEQFF. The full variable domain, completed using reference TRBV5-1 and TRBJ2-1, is KAGVTQTPRYLIKTRGQQVTLSCSPISGHRSVSWYQQTPGQGLQFLFEYFSETQRNKGNFPGRFSGRQFSNSRSEMNVSTLELGDSALYLCASRPEQREGYNEQFFGPGTRLTVL.

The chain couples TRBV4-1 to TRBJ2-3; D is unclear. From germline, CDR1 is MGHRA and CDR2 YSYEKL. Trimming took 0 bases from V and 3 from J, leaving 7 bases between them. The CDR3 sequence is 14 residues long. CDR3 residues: CASSQDLQTDTQYF. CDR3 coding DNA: TGCGCCAGCAGCCAAGATTTACAAACAGATACGCAGTATTTT.

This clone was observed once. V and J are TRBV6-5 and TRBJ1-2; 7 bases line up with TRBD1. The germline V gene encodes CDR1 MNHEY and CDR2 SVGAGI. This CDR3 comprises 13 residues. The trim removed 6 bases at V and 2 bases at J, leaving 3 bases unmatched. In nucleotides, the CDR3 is TGTGCCAGCAGCGTGGACAGGAACTATGGCTACACCTTC. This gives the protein CASSVDRNYGYTF.

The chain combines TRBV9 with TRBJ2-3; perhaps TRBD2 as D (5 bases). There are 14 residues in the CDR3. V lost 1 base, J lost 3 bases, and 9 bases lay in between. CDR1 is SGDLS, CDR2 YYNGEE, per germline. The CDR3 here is CASSVSGKTDTQYF. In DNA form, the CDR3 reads TGTGCCAGCAGCGTATCGGGGAAAACAGATACGCAGTATTTT.

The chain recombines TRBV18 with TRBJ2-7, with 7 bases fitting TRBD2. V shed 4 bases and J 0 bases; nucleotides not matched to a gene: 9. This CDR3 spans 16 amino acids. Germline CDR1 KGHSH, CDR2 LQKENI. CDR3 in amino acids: CASSQFRAGNSYEQYV. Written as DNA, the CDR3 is TGTGCCAGCTCACAGTTCCGAGCGGGGAACTCCTACGAGCAGTACGTC.

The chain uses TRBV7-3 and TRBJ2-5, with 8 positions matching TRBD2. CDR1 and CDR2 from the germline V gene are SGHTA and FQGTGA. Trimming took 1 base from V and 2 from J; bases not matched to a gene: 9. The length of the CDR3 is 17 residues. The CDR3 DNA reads TGTGCCAGCAGCTTAAGTTCGGCTAGCGGGCTGCAAGAGACCCAGTACTTC. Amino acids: CASSLSSASGLQETQYF.

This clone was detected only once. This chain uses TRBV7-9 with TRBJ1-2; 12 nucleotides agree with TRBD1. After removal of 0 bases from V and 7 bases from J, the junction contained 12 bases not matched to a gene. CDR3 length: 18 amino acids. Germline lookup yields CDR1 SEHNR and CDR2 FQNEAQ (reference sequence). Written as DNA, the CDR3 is TGTGCCAGCAGCTTAGCCCGAACCCGGGGGACAGGGGGCGGTGGCTACACCTTC. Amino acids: CASSLARTRGTGGGGYTF.

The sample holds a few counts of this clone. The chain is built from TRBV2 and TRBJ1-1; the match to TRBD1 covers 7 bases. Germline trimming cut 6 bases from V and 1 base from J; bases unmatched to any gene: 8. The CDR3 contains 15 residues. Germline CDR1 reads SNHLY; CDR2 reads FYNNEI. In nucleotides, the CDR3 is TGTGCCAGCAGGGGACAGTCAATCAAGAACACTGAAGCTTTCTTT. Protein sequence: CASRGQSIKNTEAFF.

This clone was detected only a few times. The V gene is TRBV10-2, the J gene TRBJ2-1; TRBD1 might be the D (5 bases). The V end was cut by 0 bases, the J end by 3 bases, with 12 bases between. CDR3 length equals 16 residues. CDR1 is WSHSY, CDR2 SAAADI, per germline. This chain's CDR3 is CASSESPGPFYNEQFF. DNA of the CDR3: TGCGCCAGCAGTGAGTCTCCAGGGCCTTTCTACAATGAGCAGTTCTTC.

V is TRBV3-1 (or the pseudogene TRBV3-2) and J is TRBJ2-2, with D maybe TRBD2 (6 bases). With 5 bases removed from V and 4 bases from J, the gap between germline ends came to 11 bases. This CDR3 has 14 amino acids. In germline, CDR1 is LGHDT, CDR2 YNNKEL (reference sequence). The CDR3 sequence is CASSWGDGTGELFF. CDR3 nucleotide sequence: TGTGCCAGCAGCTGGGGGGACGGCACCGGGGAGCTGTTTTTT.

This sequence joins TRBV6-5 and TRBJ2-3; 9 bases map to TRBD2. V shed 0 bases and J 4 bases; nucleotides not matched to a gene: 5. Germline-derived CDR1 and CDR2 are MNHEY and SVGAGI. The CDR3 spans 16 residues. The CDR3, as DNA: TGTGCCAGCAGTTACTCTCGCGGGAGGGCCCCAGATACGCAGTATTTT. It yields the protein CASSYSRGRAPDTQYF.

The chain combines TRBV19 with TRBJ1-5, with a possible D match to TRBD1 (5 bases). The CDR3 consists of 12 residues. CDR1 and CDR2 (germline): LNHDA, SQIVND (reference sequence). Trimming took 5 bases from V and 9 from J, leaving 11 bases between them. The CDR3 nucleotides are TGTGCCAGTAGTCAGGAGGGGAGGCCCCAGCATTTT. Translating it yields CASSQEGRPQHF.

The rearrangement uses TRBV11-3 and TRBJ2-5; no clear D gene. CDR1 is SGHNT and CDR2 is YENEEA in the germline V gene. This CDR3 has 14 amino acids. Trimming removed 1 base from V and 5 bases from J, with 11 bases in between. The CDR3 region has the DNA TGTGCCAGCAGCTTAGGCGGTTTTAGGGAGACCCAGTACTTC. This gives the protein CASSLGGFRETQYF.

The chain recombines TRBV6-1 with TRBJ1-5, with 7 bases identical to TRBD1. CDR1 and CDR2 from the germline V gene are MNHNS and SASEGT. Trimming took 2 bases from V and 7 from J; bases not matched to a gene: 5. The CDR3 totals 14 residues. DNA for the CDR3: TGTGCCAGCAGTGAAAGATACAGGGGCCAGCCCCAGCATTTT. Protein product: CASSERYRGQPQHF.

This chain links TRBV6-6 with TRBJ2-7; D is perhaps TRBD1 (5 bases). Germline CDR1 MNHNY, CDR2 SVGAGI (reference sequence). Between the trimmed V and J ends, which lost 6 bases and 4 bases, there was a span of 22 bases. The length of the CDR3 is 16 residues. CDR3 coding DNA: TGTGCCAGCAGACCCGACAGATTTGGCTCGACTTACGAGCAGTACGTC. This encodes CASRPDRFGSTYEQYV.

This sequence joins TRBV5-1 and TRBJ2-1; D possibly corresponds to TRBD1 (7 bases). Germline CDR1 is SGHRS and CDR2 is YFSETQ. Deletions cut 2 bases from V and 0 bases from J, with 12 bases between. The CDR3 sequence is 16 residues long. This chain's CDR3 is CASSFRGADSYNEQFF. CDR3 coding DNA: TGCGCCAGCAGCTTCAGGGGGGCTGACTCCTACAATGAGCAGTTCTTC. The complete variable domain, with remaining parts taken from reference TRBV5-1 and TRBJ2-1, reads KAGVTQTPRYLIKTRGQQVTLSCSPISGHRSVSWYQQTPGQGLQFLFEYFSETQRNKGNFPGRFSGRQFSNSRSEMNVSTLELGDSALYLCASSFRGADSYNEQFFGPGTRLTVL.

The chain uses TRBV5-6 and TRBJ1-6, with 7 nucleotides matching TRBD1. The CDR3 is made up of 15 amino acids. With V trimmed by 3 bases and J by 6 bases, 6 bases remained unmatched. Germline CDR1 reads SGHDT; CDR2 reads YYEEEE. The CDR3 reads CASSSPGQINSPLHF. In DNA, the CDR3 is TGTGCCAGCAGCTCGCCGGGACAGATTAATTCACCCCTCCACTTT.

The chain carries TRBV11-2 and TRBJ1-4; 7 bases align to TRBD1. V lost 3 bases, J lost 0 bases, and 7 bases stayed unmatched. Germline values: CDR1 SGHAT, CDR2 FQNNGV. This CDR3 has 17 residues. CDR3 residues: CASSLGQSWTTNEKLFF. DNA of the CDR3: TGTGCCAGCAGCTTGGGACAGTCTTGGACAACTAATGAAAAACTGTTTTTT.

The CDR3: CASTRLAGAGANVLTF. CDR3 in DNA: TGTGCCAGCACCAGACTAGCGGGAGCTGGGGCCAACGTCCTGACTTTC. The chain combines TRBV27 with TRBJ2-6, with TRBD2 matching 12 bases. After removal of 7 bases from V and 2 bases from J, the junction contained 3 bases not matched to a gene. The CDR3 length is 16 residues. Germline CDR1 is MNHEY and CDR2 is SMNVEV (reference sequence).

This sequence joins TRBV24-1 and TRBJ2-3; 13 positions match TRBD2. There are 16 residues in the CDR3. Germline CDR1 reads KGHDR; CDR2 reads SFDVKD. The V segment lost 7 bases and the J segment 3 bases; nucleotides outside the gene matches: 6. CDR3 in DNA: TGTGCCACCAGGGAAGGGACTAGCGGGAAGACAGATACGCAGTATTTT. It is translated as CATREGTSGKTDTQYF.